This T cell receptor beta chain emerged from a study of brain T cells in children with intractable seizures. Study-wide points: Clones missing pre-surgery may reflect undersampling of that blood sample.

About this clone itself: Antigen unknown.

Per the germline V gene, CDR1 is LNHDA and CDR2 is SQIVND (reference sequence). CDR3 length: 15 amino acids. J was trimmed by 4 bases and V by 6 bases; bases with no gene match: 11. Stated time point: blood from clinic visit 5 months post-surgery; TSC patient then seizure free. Sequencing was limited to surgery cases with top T cell transcript signatures in brain tissue. At least one anti-epileptic drug was given before surgery. Measured with immunoSEQ multiplex PCR; TCRdb has only the in-frame clones, and not every one. Here the sample spans about 320,000 clones, nearly 95% being singletons. The TCR originated in a boy in the first two years of life with tuberous sclerosis and intractable seizures. The J gene is TRBJ2-7, the V gene TRBV19, with 8 bases matching TRBD2. Specimen: peripheral blood, collected about 5 months after surgery. CDR3 in DNA: TGTGCCAGTAGAGCACCCGGGACTAGTGGATACGAGCAGTACTTC. Translating it yields CASRAPGTSGYEQYF. The full variable domain, in which reference TRBV19 and TRBJ2-7 provide the parts outside the CDR3, is DGGITQSPKYLFRKEGQNVTLSCEQNLNHDAMYWYRQDPGQGLRLIYYSQIVNDFQKGDIAEGYSVSREKKESFPLTVTSAQKNPTAFYLCASRAPGTSGYEQYFGPGTRLTVT.